These T cell receptor beta chains were read from a single sample in a study of shared clonotypes between healthy human individuals. TCRdb's copy holds only in-frame clones and misses some; the assay was immunoSEQ multiplex PCR. The sample contains millions of clones, approximately 95% of which appear only once. Sequenced input: naive CD4+ T cells sorted from blood. The receptors here all came from a man between 18 and 35 years old in good health. Both conserved end residues are part of each CDR3. A D gene is named only where the DNA matches it firmly. Clone size, where shown, is once, few, many, or a class for clones that have expanded.

>NA|TRBD1|TRBJ2-1|TRBV6-5
CASSRTGQTNEQFF
TGTGCCAGCAGTCGAACGGGACAGACCAATGAGCAGTTCTTC
>once|NA|TRBJ1-6|TRBV5-1
CASSLRSGDSPLHF
TGCGCCAGCAGCTTGCGCTCGGGGGATTCACCCCTCCACTTT
>NA|TRBD1|TRBJ2-2|TRBV27
CASKPFQGATGELFF
TGTGCCAGCAAACCCTTCCAGGGGGCCACCGGGGAGCTGTTTTTT
>NA|TRBD2|TRBJ2-5|TRBV4-1
CASRRLAGGPETQYF
TGCGCCAGCAGACGACTAGCGGGGGGGCCGGAGACCCAGTACTTC
>NA|TRBD1|TRBJ2-7|TRBV11-3
CASSYRQGSNHEQYF
TGTGCCAGCAGCTACAGACAGGGGAGTAACCACGAGCAGTACTTC
>NA|NA|TRBJ2-3|TRBV10-1
CASSGGNRTTTDTQYF
TGCGCCAGCAGTGGGGGGAACAGGACAACTACAGATACGCAGTATTTT
>NA|NA|TRBJ1-2|TRBV5-8
CASTPGRVNYGYTF
TGTGCCAGCACCCCGGGGCGGGTTAACTATGGCTACACCTTC
>NA|TRBD1|TRBJ1-1|TRBV7-8
CASIGQGNTEAFF
TGTGCCAGCATCGGACAGGGGAACACTGAAGCTTTCTTT
>few|NA|TRBJ1-6|TRBV2
CASSEQALDNSPLHF
TGTGCCAGCAGTGAGCAAGCCTTAGATAATTCACCCCTCCACTTT
>few|NA|TRBJ1-6|TRBV14
CASSYVGVDNSPLHF
TGTGCCAGCAGCTACGTGGGCGTAGATAATTCACCCCTCCACTTT
>NA|TRBD1|TRBJ2-5|TRBV25-1
CASSEPTGRETQYF
TGTGCCAGCAGTGAACCGACAGGGCGAGAGACCCAGTACTTC
>NA|NA|TRBJ1-4|TRBV30
CAWSLKRAFNEKLFF
TGTGCCTGGAGTCTGAAAAGGGCCTTTAATGAAAAACTGTTTTTT
>NA|NA|TRBJ2-2|TRBV18
CASSPRGHNTGELFF
TGTGCCAGCTCACCCCGCGGACACAACACCGGGGAGCTGTTTTTT
>NA|NA|TRBJ2-5|TRBV5-1
CASSLAALQETQYF
TGCGCCAGCAGCTTGGCCGCCTTACAAGAGACCCAGTACTTC
>few|NA|TRBJ1-6|TRBV7-3
CASSLSRNSPLHF
TGTGCCAGCAGCTTATCGAGGAATTCACCCCTCCACTTT
>NA|TRBD1|TRBJ1-2|TRBV18
CASSAGTGTGYTF
TGTGCCAGCTCCGCCGGGACAGGGACTGGCTACACCTTC
>NA|TRBD2|TRBJ2-5|TRBV5-1
CASSLVSSGSSRETQYF
TGCGCCAGCAGCTTGGTTTCTAGCGGGAGTTCGAGAGAGACCCAGTACTTC
>NA|NA|TRBJ1-1|TRBV14
CASSPGRLEAFF
TGTGCCAGCAGCCCGGGACGGCTGGAAGCTTTCTTT
>NA|NA|TRBJ2-7|TRBV11-2
CASRSASLYEQYF
TGTGCCAGCAGGTCCGCCTCCCTCTACGAGCAGTACTTC
>NA|NA|TRBJ1-6|TRBV6-5
CASRRDLVDDSPLHF
TGTGCCAGCAGAAGGGACCTCGTCGACGATTCACCCCTCCACTTT
>once|TRBD1|TRBJ2-4|TRBV5-1
CASSPGSAGGKNIQYF
TGCGCCAGCAGCCCCGGTTCGGCAGGGGGCAAAAACATTCAGTACTTC
>NA|TRBD2|TRBJ2-7|TRBV2
CASSEAQASGSYF
TGTGCCAGCAGTGAAGCGCAGGCTAGCGGGTCGTACTTC
>NA|NA|TRBJ2-7|TRBV19
CASGKVYEQYF
TGTGCCAGTGGGAAAGTCTACGAGCAGTACTTC
>once|NA|TRBJ2-7|TRBV10-3
CAITGGPSENEQYF
TGTGCCATCACGGGGGGCCCCTCGGAAAACGAGCAGTACTTC
>NA|NA|TRBJ1-5|TRBV5-6
CASSLTDWTLSNQPQHF
TGTGCCAGCAGCTTGACCGACTGGACCCTTTCCAATCAGCCCCAGCATTTT
>few|NA|TRBJ1-2|TRBV2
CASSVTDQVGYTF
TGTGCCAGCAGTGTGACCGATCAAGTAGGCTACACCTTC